This T cell receptor (beta chain) was retrieved from a study of human T cells and chemical hapten exposure. Study as a whole: Slight differences in pooled library volume were the main source of varying TCR yields across samples.

This sample's time point: patch test 3, about 24 weeks after DPC sensitization. Treatment described: therapeutic diphenylcyclopropenone sensitization with weekly scalp DPC. In its sample, this clonotype was seen many times. As processed by the authors: Counting gave a median of around 96,000 TCRs per sample, with values ranging from roughly 20,000 to 750,000. TCRdb re-analysed the RACE reads in MiXCR, keeping a single row per CDR3 protein. The V and J calls come from TCRdb's annotation, not from the publication. The sample lists about 90,000 distinct CDR3 sequences, approximately 10% occurring once. Trimming removed 2 bases from V and 2 bases from J, with 20 bases in between. Germline V gives CDR1 MRHNA, CDR2 SNTAGT. This CDR3 contains 18 residues.

The chain links TRBV6-4 to TRBJ2-3, with unresolved D. This TCR came from a woman aged 25-40 years with alopecia areata. Some clones in this sample may be carry-over from other donors' samples. The sample here was whole blood, taken in connection with sensitization to the hapten diphenylcyclopropenone (DPC). The DNA of the CDR3 is TGTGCCAGCAGTGACAAAATTTCGGAGCGTTCAGACACAGATACGCAGTATTTT. This codes for CASSDKISERSDTDTQYF.